This entry lists 21 T cell receptor beta chains sequenced from one sample in a study of CD8 T cells in ankylosing spondylitis. In TCRdb, the 5' RACE reads were re-called with MiXCR into one record per CDR3 protein. Of 310,000 or so distinct CDR3 sequences listed, around 19% were seen once; the top ten hold 7.5% to 9%. Sequenced material: blood, either unsorted or a sorted T cell fraction (not recorded which). All receptors come from a male donor with ankylosing spondylitis or in good health (not recorded which).

The sample holds a few counts of this clonotype. V gene TRBV20-1 combines with J gene TRBJ1-5, with D perhaps TRBD1 (5 bases). CDR3 size: 15 residues. V lost 6 bases and J lost 3, with 18 bases in between. Germline CDR1 reads DFQATT; CDR2 reads SNEGSKA (reference sequence). CDR3 loop: CSAHNAGRANQPQHF. The DNA of the CDR3 is TGCAGTGCCCATAACGCGGGCAGGGCCAATCAGCCCCAGCATTTT.

Here the CDR3 DNA reads TGTGCCAGCACCACCCCCTGGACAGGGCCAGGGATCTATGGCTACACCTTC. Its translation is CASTTPWTGPGIYGYTF. V gene TRBV6-2 or TRBV6-3 combines with J gene TRBJ1-2, with 8 bases aligning to TRBD1. Germline V CDR1 and CDR2: MNHEY, SVGEGT. CDR3 size: 17 residues. The V segment lost 7 bases and the J segment 4 bases; nucleotides outside the gene matches: 17.

At least ten counts were recorded for this clonotype. The rearrangement joins TRBV20-1 to TRBJ2-7; tentatively, D is TRBD1 (6 bases). This CDR3 spans 13 amino acids. The V end lost 3 bases, the J end lost 0 bases, and 9 bases lay between the germline ends. Germline V CDR1 and CDR2: DFQATT, SNEGSKA (reference sequence). In nucleotides, the CDR3 is TGCAGTGCTAGCCGGGACAACTCCTACGAGCAGTACGTC. It specifies CSASRDNSYEQYV.

This clonotype was detected many times. The chain employs TRBV9 and TRBJ2-1; D may be TRBD2 (6 bases). The CDR3 runs 13 residues. Trimming removed 0 bases at V and 10 bases at J, with 11 bases between. Germline CDR1 is SGDLS and CDR2 is YYNGEE. The CDR3: CASSVAPGVEQFF. As DNA, the CDR3 is TGTGCCAGCAGCGTAGCTCCGGGAGTCGAGCAGTTCTTC.

This clonotype was observed a few times. The J gene is TRBJ1-1, the V gene TRBV6-1; D is uncertain. V dropped 0 bases and J dropped 5 bases, with 10 bases sitting between them. The CDR3 runs 14 residues. Germline V lookup: CDR1 MNHNS, CDR2 SASEGT. CDR3 residues: CASSEALTRTEAFF. CDR3 nucleotide sequence: TGTGCCAGCAGTGAAGCGCTTACGAGGACTGAAGCTTTCTTT.

V usage is TRBV16 and J usage is TRBJ2-2, with no clear D. The CDR3 has 16 amino acids. V was trimmed by 1 base and J by 1 base, leaving 10 bases between them. Germline assignment: CDR1 KGHSY and CDR2 FQNENV. CDR3 nucleotide sequence: TGTGCCAGCAGCCAATATGTACCAGGGAACACCGGGGAGCTGTTTTTT. Residues: CASSQYVPGNTGELFF.

The gene calls are TRBV20-1 and TRBJ2-1; 11 bases map to TRBD2. Trimming took 6 bases from V and 9 from J; bases not matched to a gene: 10. CDR3 length: 14 residues. In germline, CDR1 is DFQATT, CDR2 SNEGSKA (reference sequence). The DNA for the CDR3 is TGCAGTGCGTTGCTAGCGGGGGGCCTTAGTGAGCAGTTCTTC. The encoded protein is CSALLAGGLSEQFF.

In its sample, this clonotype was seen a few times. V usage is TRBV28 and J usage is TRBJ2-3, with 12 nucleotides matching TRBD2. The V segment lost 6 bases and the J segment 2 bases; nucleotides outside the gene matches: 6. Germline V gene sequence: CDR1 MDHEN, CDR2 SYDVKM. The CDR3 consists of 16 residues. CDR3 nucleotide sequence: TGTGCCAGCAGCCAGAGGACTAGCGGGGCCACAGATACGCAGTATTTT. Protein sequence: CASSQRTSGATDTQYF.

This clonotype turned up a few times. This sequence joins TRBV27 and TRBJ2-5; D gene ambiguous. This CDR3 is built from 15 residues. The ends were cut back, 6 bases at V and 2 bases at J, with 16 bases in the middle. Germline V CDR1 and CDR2: MNHEY, SMNVEV (reference sequence). The CDR3 spells CASRRVGSVQETQYF. The CDR3 coding sequence is TGTGCCAGCAGACGAGTTGGAAGCGTACAAGAGACCCAGTACTTC.

CDR3 DNA: TGCGCCAGCAGCTTGGAAGGGGGCAGGGGGCGTGAGACCCAGTACTTC. Its protein is CASSLEGGRGRETQYF. The chain carries TRBV5-1 and TRBJ2-5; TRBD1 agrees at 8 bases. V lost 0 bases, J lost 5 bases, and 9 bases stayed unmatched. The CDR3 contains 16 residues. CDR1 and CDR2 (germline): SGHRS, YFSETQ.

This clonotype was counted ten times or more. The V and J genes are TRBV5-1 and TRBJ2-1; no reliable D call. The CDR3 is made up of 15 amino acids. From germline, CDR1 is SGHRS and CDR2 YFSETQ. V was pared by 6 bases and J by 0 bases, with 13 bases between. CDR3 DNA: TGCGCCAGCATTGACAATCCGACCTCCTACAATGAGCAGTTCTTC. Translated, it gives CASIDNPTSYNEQFF.

This clonotype showed up just a few times. The chain is built from TRBV24-1 and TRBJ1-1, with 7 positions matching TRBD1. The junction had 6 bases not matched to a gene; V was cut back by 7 bases and J by 5 bases. This CDR3 comprises 13 residues. From germline, CDR1 is KGHDR and CDR2 SFDVKD. For the CDR3, the DNA is TGTGCCACCAGCAGACAGGGTGAGACTGAAGCTTTCTTT. Protein product: CATSRQGETEAFF.

This clonotype was counted ten times or more. V is TRBV20-1 and J is TRBJ2-3, with TRBD2 matching 8 bases. Germline V gives CDR1 DFQATT, CDR2 SNEGSKA (reference sequence). CDR3 length: 14 residues. J was trimmed by 5 bases and V by 2 bases; bases with no gene match: 6. In DNA, the CDR3 is TGCAGTGCTAGATCTGGGACTAGTCAAGATACGCAGTATTTT. Translated: CSARSGTSQDTQYF.

This rearrangement joins TRBV15 to TRBJ2-7, with TRBD2 matching 10 bases. The CDR3 consists of 13 residues. V lost 1 base and J lost 12; bases outside the gene matches: 6. Per the germline V gene, CDR1 is LNHNV and CDR2 is YYDKDF (reference sequence). CDR3 in amino acids: CATSRGLAGAPYV. CDR3 in DNA: TGTGCCACCAGCAGAGGGCTAGCGGGGGCCCCGTACGTC.

This chain connects TRBV10-3 to TRBJ1-5; TRBD1 matches 12 bases. Trimming at V came to 2 bases and at J to 2 bases, leaving 1 base not matched to a gene. The V gene's germline CDR1 is ENHRY and CDR2 SYGVKD. The CDR3 totals 16 residues. The CDR3 region has the DNA TGTGCCATCAGTGAGGGGACAGGGGGCGGCAATCAGCCCCAGCATTTT. Its protein is CAISEGTGGGNQPQHF.

This CDR3 is CASSHLSGEDTQYF. The CDR3 DNA is TGCGCCAGCAGCCACCTCTCGGGAGAAGATACGCAGTATTTT. The rearrangement links TRBV5-1 to TRBJ2-3, with D tentatively TRBD2 (6 bases). CDR1 and CDR2 (germline): SGHRS, YFSETQ. The ends were cut back, 4 bases at V and 5 bases at J, with 14 bases in the middle. This CDR3 is built from 14 residues. The variable domain in full, with the rest retrieved from reference TRBV5-1 and TRBJ2-3, is KAGVTQTPRYLIKTRGQQVTLSCSPISGHRSVSWYQQTPGQGLQFLFEYFSETQRNKGNFPGRFSGRQFSNSRSEMNVSTLELGDSALYLCASSHLSGEDTQYFGPGTRLTVL.

The J gene is TRBJ1-5, the V gene TRBV3-1; weak D call: TRBD1 (6 bases). This CDR3 contains 15 residues. Germline CDR1 reads LGHDT; CDR2 reads YNNKEL (reference sequence). The V end was cut by 3 bases, the J end by 2 bases, with 11 bases between. Written as DNA, the CDR3 is TGTGCCAGCAGCCAGGCAGGGGCCGGCAATCAGCCCCAGCATTTT. It yields the protein CASSQAGAGNQPQHF.

This clonotype was counted only a few times. The J gene is TRBJ2-7, the V gene TRBV18; 7 bases align to TRBD1. CDR1 and CDR2 from the germline V gene are KGHSH and LQKENI. The V segment lost 3 bases and the J segment 4 bases; nucleotides outside the gene matches: 3. The CDR3 length is 13 residues. CDR3 loop: CASSPTTGYEQYV. The CDR3 region has the DNA TGTGCCAGCTCACCGACGACAGGGTACGAGCAGTACGTC.

The chain links TRBV28 to TRBJ1-5; no firm D call. The CDR3 spans 13 residues. Trimming removed 1 base from V and 4 bases from J, with 5 bases in between. Germline V CDR1 and CDR2: MDHEN, SYDVKM. The CDR3: CASSLLGNQPQHF. CDR3 DNA sequence: TGTGCCAGCAGTTTATTGGGGAATCAGCCCCAGCATTTT.

This rearrangement joins TRBV20-1 to TRBJ2-7, with D perhaps matching TRBD2 (5 bases). This CDR3 has 13 amino acids. The V and J ends lost 5 bases and 0 bases respectively, with 11 bases between them. Germline values: CDR1 DFQATT, CDR2 SNEGSKA (reference sequence). This CDR3 reads CSAPDYGSYEQYV. CDR3 in DNA: TGCAGTGCTCCAGACTATGGCTCCTACGAGCAGTACGTC.

The rearrangement uses TRBV27 and TRBJ2-3; 7 bases align to TRBD1. CDR1 and CDR2 (germline): MNHEY, SMNVEV (reference sequence). Trimming took 3 bases from V and 2 from J; bases not matched to a gene: 11. The CDR3 runs 17 residues. CDR3 sequence reads: CASSLTGFPWNTDTQYF. CDR3 bases: TGTGCCAGCAGTTTGACAGGGTTCCCCTGGAACACAGATACGCAGTATTTT.